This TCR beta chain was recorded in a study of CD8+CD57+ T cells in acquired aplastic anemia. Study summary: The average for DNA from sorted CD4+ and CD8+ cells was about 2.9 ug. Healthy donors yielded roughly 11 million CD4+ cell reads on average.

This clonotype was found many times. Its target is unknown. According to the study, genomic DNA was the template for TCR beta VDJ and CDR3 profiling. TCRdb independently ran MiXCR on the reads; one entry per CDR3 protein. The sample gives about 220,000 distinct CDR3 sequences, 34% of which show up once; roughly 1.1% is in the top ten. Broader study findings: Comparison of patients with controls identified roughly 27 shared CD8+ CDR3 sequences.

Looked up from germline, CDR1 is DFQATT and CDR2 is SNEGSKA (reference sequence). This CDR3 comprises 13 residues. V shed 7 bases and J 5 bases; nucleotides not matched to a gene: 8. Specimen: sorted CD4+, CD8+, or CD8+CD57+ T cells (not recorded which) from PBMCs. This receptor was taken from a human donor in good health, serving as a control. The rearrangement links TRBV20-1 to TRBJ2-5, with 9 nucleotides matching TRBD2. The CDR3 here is CSVGSGGRETQYF. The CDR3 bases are TGCAGTGTAGGAAGCGGGGGGAGGGAGACCCAGTACTTC.